This TCR beta chain was identified during a study of cytomegalovirus exposure and HLA in healthy donors. Primers included in the PCR were 60 Vbeta and 13 Jbeta primers. The method was immunoSEQ multiplex PCR; TCRdb's version includes in-frame clones alone and lacks a portion of them. The sample records about 130,000 clones, around 85% being singletons. Germline assignment: CDR1 MNHEY and CDR2 SMNVEV (reference sequence). This CDR3 has 16 amino acids. V lost 4 bases, J lost 0 bases, and 13 bases lay in between. In its sample, this clone was seen once. The TCR was taken from a young man in good health and CMV-seropositive. The chain recombines TRBV27 with TRBJ1-3; D is possibly TRBD1 (5 bases). The source material was PBMCs. The CDR3 bases are TGTGCCAGCAGTTCCGGGGAGGGACTCTCTGGAAACACCATATATTTT. Translating gives CASSSGEGLSGNTIYF.